This is a list of T cell receptor beta chains from one sample in a study of regulatory T cells in long-lasting Graves disease. Using its own MiXCR run on the multiplex PCR reads, TCRdb lists one record per CDR3 protein. The sample has a few hundred thousand distinct CDR3 sequences, around 16% seen once. The same data also contributed to another study, on T cells in Graves' hyperthyroidism and ophthalmopathy.

This specimen was peripheral blood mononuclear cells (PBMCs), taken at new diagnosis, from a patient treated with antithyroid drugs. All receptors derive from a woman aged 40 to 50 with Graves disease. The CDR3 runs from the conserved cysteine through the conserved F or W.

j_call	v_call	cdr3_aa
TRBJ2-3	TRBV29-1	CSVRGGLVDTQYF
TRBJ1-2	TRBV6-5	CASSYGERTNYGYTF
TRBJ2-2	TRBV28	CASSRGSPGELFF
TRBJ2-1	TRBV2	CATSGLAGDNEQFF
TRBJ2-7	TRBV5-6	CASSLVAGGKHSYEQYF
TRBJ2-2	TRBV10-2	CACGLAGVETGELFF
TRBJ2-3	TRBV30	CAWTYRDPTDTQYF
TRBJ2-3	TRBV10-2	CASSGTRGPNTQYF
TRBJ1-6	TRBV6-1	CASSRQGWDSPLHF
TRBJ2-5	TRBV28	CASSFPRTGGQETQYF
TRBJ2-7	TRBV30	CAFQGTQSGGQYF
TRBJ2-1	TRBV7-9	CASSPHRDRVSPEQFF
TRBJ2-1	TRBV30	CAWSEGSEQFF
TRBJ2-1	TRBV7-2	CASSLAGRTILGGYNEQFF
TRBJ1-5	TRBV12-3/TRBV12-4	CASSLETGTGQPQHF
TRBJ2-1	TRBV6-1	CASSRESPTYNEQFF
TRBJ2-7	TRBV2	CASSEALLGPGGNEQYF
TRBJ1-6	TRBV9	CASSADRDSPLHF
TRBJ2-5	TRBV12-3/TRBV12-4	CASSPSEPVRYF
TRBJ1-5	TRBV10-3	CAIGGDRGFGNSNQPQHF
TRBJ2-1	TRBV27	CASSFYRGDGVNEQFF
TRBJ2-3	TRBV28	CASSPELAGGRDTQYF
TRBJ2-7	TRBV2	CAGKTPDKAYEQYF
TRBJ1-1	TRBV7-9	CASSLGRTLDTEAFF
TRBJ2-7	TRBV9	CASSSGGGASGYEQYF
TRBJ2-1	TRBV19	CASSTQTSGRVYEQFF
TRBJ2-3	TRBV27	CASISPAGVGDTQYF
TRBJ1-4	TRBV28	CASSFFRTEHSKEKLFF
TRBJ1-2	TRBV20-1	CSARTGGSGYTF
TRBJ2-1	TRBV10-1	CASSLGTNAYNEQFF
TRBJ2-1	TRBV19	CASSIVSTSGRREKQFF
TRBJ2-5	TRBV5-1	CASSPYPQETQYF
TRBJ1-1	TRBV3-1	CASSQVGGQGDSEAFF
TRBJ2-5	TRBV12-3/TRBV12-4	CASSSVWETQYF
TRBJ2-5	TRBV9	CASSTSGVSETQYF
TRBJ2-1	TRBV7-9	CASSSEVTNYNEQFF